This record covers a single T cell receptor beta chain. These data belong to a study of early stage breast cancer tumors. Data came from immunoSEQ multiplex PCR; TCRdb stores just in-frame clones and leaves some out. The sample yields fewer than 9,000 clones, around 60% seen once. The CDR3 has 14 residues. V lost 3 bases and J 9 bases, leaving 15 bases between the germline ends. The germline gives CDR1 SEHNR, CDR2 FQNEAQ (reference sequence). The sequencing input was breast tumor tissue. The rearrangement links TRBV7-9 to TRBJ2-1, with a possible D match to TRBD2 (5 bases). The source of this sequence is a person aged 70 to 85 with breast cancer. The CDR3 is CASSFRREEGEQFF. The CDR3 nucleotides read TGTGCCAGCAGCTTTCGAAGGGAAGAGGGTGAGCAGTTCTTC.